This TCR beta chain emerged from a study of CD8 T cells in Susac syndrome. Germline V gene data show CDR1 as SEHNR and CDR2 as FQNEAQ (reference sequence). This CDR3 has 16 amino acids. After removal of 5 bases from V and 2 bases from J, the junction contained 8 bases not matched to a gene. Reverse transcription used about 0.5 to 1 ug RNA and random hexamers. Across 54 Vbeta and 13 Jbeta, immunoSEQ multiplex PCR amplified TCR beta CDR3. Each CDR3 protein is one row after TCRdb ran MiXCR on the immunoSEQ multiplex PCR reads. Among some 300,000 distinct CDR3 sequences, roughly 85% were seen once, and the ten largest hold around 0.11%.

This TCR was recovered from a human donor with multiple sclerosis. The source material was CD8+ T cells from PBMCs. The chain carries TRBV7-9 and TRBJ2-2, with TRBD1 matching 7 bases. The CDR3: CASSKTGTENTGELFF. In DNA, the CDR3 is TGTGCCAGCAGCAAAACCGGGACAGAAAACACCGGGGAGCTGTTTTTT.